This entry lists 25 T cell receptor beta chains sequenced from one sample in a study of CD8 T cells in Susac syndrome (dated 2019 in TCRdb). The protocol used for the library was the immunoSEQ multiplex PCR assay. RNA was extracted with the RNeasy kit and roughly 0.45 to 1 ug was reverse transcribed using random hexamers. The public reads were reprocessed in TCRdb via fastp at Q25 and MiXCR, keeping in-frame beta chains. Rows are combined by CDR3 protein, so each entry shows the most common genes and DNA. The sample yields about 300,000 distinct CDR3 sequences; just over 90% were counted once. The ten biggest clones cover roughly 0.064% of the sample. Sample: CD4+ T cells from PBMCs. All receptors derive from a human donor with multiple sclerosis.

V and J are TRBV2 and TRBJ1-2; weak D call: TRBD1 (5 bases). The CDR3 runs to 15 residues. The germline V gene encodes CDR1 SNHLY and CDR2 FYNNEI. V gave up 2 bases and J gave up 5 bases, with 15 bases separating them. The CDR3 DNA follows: TGTGCCAGCAGTGAAATGGGGGGGAACCCTTATGGCTACACCTTC. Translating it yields CASSEMGGNPYGYTF.

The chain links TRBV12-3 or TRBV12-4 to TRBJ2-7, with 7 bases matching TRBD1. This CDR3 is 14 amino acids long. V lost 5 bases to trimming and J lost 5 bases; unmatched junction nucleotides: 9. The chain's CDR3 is CASSRDSPLHEQYF. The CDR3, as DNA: TGTGCCAGCAGTCGGGACAGTCCTCTCCACGAGCAGTACTTC.

The CDR3, as DNA: TGCAGCGTTCCTGAGGGACTAGCGCCGGACAATGAGCAGTTCTTC. Translating gives CSVPEGLAPDNEQFF. The genes are TRBV29-1 and TRBJ2-1; 10 nucleotides align to TRBD2. Germline V CDR1 and CDR2: SQVTM, ANQGSEA. The CDR3 is 15 amino acids. V was pared by 5 bases and J by 5 bases, with 9 bases of the junction left unmatched.

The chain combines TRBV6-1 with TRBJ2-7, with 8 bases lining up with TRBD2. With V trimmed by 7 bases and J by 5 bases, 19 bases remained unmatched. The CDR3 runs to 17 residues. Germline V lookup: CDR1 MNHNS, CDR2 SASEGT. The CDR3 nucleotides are TGTGCCAGCATATCAGGGTTGTCGAGCGGGAGTCTCAACGAGCAGTACTTC. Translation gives CASISGLSSGSLNEQYF.

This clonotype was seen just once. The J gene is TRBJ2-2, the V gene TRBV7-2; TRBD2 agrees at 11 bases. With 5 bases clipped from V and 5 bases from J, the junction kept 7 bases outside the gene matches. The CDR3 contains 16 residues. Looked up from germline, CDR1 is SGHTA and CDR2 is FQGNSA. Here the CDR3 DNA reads TGTGCCAGCAGCGCCCGGATAGCGGGAGGGACCGGGGAGCTGTTTTTT. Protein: CASSARIAGGTGELFF.

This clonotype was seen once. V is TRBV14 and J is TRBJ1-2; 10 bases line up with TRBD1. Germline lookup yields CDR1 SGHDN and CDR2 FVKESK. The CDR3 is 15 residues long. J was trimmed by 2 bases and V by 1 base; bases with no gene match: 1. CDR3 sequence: CASSQGGQGNYGYTF. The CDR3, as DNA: TGTGCCAGCAGCCAAGGGGGACAGGGGAACTATGGCTACACCTTC.

The CDR3 region has the DNA TGTGCCAGCCGCGGGACCCCGTGGACTGAAGCTTTCTTT. It specifies CASRGTPWTEAFF. This chain joins TRBV6-5 and TRBJ1-1; perhaps TRBD1 as D (5 bases). The V gene's germline CDR1 is MNHEY and CDR2 SVGAGI. This CDR3 is 13 amino acids long. V lost 8 bases, J lost 5 bases, and 15 bases lay in between.

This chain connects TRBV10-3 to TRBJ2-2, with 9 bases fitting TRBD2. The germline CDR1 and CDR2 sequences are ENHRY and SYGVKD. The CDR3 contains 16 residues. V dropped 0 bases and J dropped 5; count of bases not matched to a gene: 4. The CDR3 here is CAISESRLAVTGELFF. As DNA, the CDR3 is TGTGCCATCAGTGAGTCGCGACTAGCGGTTACCGGGGAGCTGTTTTTT.

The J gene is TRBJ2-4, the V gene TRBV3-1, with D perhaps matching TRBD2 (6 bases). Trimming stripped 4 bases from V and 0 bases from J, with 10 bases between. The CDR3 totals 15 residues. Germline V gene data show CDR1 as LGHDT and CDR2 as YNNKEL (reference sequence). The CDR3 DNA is TGTGCCAGCAGCCCCTCCGGGGGAGCCAAAAACATTCAGTACTTC. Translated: CASSPSGGAKNIQYF.

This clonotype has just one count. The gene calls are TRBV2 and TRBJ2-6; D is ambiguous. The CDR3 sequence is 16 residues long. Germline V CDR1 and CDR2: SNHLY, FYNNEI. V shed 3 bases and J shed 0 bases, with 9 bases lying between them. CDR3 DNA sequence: TGTGCCAGCAGTGAGCAGAGACTCTCTGGGGCCAACGTCCTGACTTTC. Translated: CASSEQRLSGANVLTF. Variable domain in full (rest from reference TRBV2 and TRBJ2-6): EPEVTQTPSHQVTQMGQEVILRCVPISNHLYFYWYRQILGQKVEFLVSFYNNEISEKSEIFDDQFSVERPDGSNFTLKIRSTKLEDSAMYFCASSEQRLSGANVLTFGAGSRLTVL.

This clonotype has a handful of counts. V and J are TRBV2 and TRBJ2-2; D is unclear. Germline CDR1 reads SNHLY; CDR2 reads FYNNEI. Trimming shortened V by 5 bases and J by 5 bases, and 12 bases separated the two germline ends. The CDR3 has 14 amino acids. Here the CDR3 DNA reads TGTGCCAGCAGTTTTCGCACCGGGACCGGGGAGCTGTTTTTT. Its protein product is CASSFRTGTGELFF.

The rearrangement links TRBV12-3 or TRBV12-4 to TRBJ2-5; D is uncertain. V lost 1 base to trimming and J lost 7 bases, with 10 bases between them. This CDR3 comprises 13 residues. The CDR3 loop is CASSLGVTGTQYF. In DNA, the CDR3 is TGTGCCAGCAGTTTAGGAGTGACCGGGACCCAGTACTTC.

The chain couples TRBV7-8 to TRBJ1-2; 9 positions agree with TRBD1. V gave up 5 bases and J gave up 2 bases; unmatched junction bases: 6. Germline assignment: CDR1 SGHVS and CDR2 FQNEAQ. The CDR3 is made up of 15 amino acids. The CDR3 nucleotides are TGTGCCAGCAGCCTAACCGGACAGGGGAACTATGGCTACACCTTC. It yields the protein CASSLTGQGNYGYTF.

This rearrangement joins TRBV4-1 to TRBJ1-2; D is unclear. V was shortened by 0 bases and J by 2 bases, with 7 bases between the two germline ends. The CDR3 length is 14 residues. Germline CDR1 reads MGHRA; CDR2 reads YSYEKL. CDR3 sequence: CASSQDGLNYGYTF. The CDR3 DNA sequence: TGCGCCAGCAGCCAAGATGGGCTGAACTATGGCTACACCTTC.

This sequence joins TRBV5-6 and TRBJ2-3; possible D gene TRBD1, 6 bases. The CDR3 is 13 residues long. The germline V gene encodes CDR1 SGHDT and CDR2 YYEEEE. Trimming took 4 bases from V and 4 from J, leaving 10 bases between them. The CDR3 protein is CASSRGGPDTQYF. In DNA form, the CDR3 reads TGTGCCAGCAGCCGTGGGGGCCCAGATACGCAGTATTTT. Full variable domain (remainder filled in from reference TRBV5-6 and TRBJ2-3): DAGVTQSPTHLIKTRGQQVTLRCSPKSGHDTVSWYQQALGQGPQFIFQYYEEEERQRGNFPDRFSGHQFPNYSSELNVNALLLGDSALYLCASSRGGPDTQYFGPGTRLTVL.

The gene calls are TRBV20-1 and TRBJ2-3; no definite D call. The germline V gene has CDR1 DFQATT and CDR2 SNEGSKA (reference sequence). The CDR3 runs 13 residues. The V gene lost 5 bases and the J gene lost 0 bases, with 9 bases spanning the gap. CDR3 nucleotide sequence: TGCAGTGCTTGTAGCCCAAGCACAGATACGCAGTATTTT. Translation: CSACSPSTDTQYF.

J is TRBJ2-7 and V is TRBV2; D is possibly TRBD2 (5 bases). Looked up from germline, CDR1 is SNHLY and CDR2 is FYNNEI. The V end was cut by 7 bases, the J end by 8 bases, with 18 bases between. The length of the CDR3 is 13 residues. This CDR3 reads CASTFGSIGQQYF. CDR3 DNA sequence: TGTGCCAGCACTTTTGGGAGTATCGGCCAGCAGTACTTC.

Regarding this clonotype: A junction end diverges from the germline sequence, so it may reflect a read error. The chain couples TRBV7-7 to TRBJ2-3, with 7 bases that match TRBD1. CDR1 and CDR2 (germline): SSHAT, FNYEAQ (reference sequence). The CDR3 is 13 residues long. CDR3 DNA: TGTGCTAGCAGCCCCCAGGGGGTAGATACGCAGTATTTT. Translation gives CASSPQGVDTQYF.

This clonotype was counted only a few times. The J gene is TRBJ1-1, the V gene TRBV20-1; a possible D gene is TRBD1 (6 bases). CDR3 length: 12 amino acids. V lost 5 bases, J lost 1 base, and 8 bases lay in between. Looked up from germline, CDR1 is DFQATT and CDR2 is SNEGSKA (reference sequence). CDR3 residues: CSAVRGNTEAFF. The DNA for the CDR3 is TGCAGTGCTGTCAGGGGGAACACTGAAGCTTTCTTT.

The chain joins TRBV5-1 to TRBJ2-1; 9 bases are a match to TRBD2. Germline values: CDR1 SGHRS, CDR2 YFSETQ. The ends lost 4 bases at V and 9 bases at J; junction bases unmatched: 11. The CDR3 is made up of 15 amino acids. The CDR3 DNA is TGCGCCAGCAGCCCAGAACAGCGGGGGGTAGGTGAGCAGTTCTTC. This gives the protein CASSPEQRGVGEQFF.

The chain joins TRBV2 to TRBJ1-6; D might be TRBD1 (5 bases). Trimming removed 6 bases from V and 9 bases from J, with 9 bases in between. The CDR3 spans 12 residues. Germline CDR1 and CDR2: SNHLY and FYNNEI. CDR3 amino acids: CASRVDSSPLHF. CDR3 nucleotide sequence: TGTGCCAGCAGGGTAGACAGTTCACCCCTCCACTTT.

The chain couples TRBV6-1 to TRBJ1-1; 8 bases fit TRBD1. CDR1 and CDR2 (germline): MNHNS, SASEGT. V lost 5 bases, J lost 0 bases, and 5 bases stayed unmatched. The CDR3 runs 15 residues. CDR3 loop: CASSRQGTMNTEAFF. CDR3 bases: TGTGCCAGCAGTCGACAGGGGACCATGAACACTGAAGCTTTCTTT.

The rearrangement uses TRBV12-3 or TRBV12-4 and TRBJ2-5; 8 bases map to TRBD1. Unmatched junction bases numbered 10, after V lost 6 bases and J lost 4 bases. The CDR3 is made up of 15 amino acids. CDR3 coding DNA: TGTGCCAGCAGCCTAAGCAGGGGGCGCGGAGAGACCCAGTACTTC. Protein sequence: CASSLSRGRGETQYF.

As DNA, the CDR3 is TGTGCCAGCAGCTTCGGGTCTCCCCACTCTAATTCACCCCTCCACTTT. It specifies CASSFGSPHSNSPLHF. The chain joins TRBV11-2 to TRBJ1-6; D gene unclear. The V end was cut by 3 bases, the J end by 6 bases, with 15 bases between. The V gene's germline CDR1 is SGHAT and CDR2 FQNNGV. The CDR3 extends over 16 amino acids.

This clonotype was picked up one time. CDR3 nucleotide sequence: TGTGCCAGCAGCGGAATAGGGACTAGATCTAATGAGCAGTTCTTC. Translation: CASSGIGTRSNEQFF. The rearrangement joins TRBV9 to TRBJ2-1; 8 bases fit TRBD2. This CDR3 has 15 amino acids. CDR1 and CDR2 from the germline V gene are SGDLS and YYNGEE. Trimming cost V 3 bases and J 7 bases; bases outside gene matches: 9.